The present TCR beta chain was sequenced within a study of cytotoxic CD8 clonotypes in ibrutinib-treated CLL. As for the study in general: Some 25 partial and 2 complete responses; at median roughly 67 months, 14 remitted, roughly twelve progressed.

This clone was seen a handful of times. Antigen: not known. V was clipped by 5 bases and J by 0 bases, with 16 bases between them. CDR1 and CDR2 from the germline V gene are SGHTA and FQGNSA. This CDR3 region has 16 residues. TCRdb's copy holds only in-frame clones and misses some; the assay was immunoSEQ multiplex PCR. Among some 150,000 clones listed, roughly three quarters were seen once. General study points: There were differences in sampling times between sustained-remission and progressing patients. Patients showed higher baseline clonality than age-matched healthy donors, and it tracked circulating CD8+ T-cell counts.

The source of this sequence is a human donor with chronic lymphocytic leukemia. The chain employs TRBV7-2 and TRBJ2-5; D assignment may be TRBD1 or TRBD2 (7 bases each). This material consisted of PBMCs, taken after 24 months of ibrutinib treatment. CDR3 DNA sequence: TGTGCCAGCAGCCCCAGGCGGGGGACAGACCAAGAGACCCAGTACTTC. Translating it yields CASSPRRGTDQETQYF.